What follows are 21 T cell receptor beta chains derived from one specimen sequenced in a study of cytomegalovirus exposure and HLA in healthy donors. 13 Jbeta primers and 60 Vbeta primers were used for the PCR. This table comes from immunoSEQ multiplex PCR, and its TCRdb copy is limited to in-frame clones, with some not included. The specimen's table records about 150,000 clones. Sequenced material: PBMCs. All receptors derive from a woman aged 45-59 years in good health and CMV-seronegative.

CDR3 coding DNA: TGTGCCAGCAGCTTGACTAGCGGGACAGAGACCCAGTACTTC. Protein product: CASSLTSGTETQYF. This chain connects TRBV7-2 to TRBJ2-5, with TRBD2 matching over 11 bases. Germline V gives CDR1 SGHTA, CDR2 FQGNSA. The CDR3 length is 14 residues. V was pared by 3 bases and J by 4 bases, with 1 base of the junction left unmatched.

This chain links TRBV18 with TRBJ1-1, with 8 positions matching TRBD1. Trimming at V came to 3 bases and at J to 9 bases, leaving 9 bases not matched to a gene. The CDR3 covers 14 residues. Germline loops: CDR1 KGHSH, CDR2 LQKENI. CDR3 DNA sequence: TGTGCCAGCTCACCTCCGCAGGGGGCGGTCAAAGCTTTCTTT. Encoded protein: CASSPPQGAVKAFF.

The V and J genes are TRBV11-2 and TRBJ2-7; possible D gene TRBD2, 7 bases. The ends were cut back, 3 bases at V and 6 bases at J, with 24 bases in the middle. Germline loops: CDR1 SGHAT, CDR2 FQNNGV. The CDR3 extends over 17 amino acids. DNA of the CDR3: TGTGCCAGCAGCTTCAGCGTGGGGGCGGGGGTTTTCGGCGAGCAGTACTTC. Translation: CASSFSVGAGVFGEQYF.

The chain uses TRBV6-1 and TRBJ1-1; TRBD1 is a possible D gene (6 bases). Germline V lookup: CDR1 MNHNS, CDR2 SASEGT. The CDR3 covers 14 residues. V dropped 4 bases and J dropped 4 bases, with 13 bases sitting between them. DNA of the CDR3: TGTGCCAGCAGTGTCCCGGGACACACCACTGAAGCTTTCTTT. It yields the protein CASSVPGHTTEAFF.

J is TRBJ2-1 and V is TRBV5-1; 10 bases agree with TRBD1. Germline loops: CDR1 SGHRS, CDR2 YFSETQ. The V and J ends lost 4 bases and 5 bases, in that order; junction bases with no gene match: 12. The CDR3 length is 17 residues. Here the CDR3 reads CASSRAGTGETNNEQFF. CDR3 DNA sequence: TGCGCCAGCAGCCGAGCGGGGACAGGGGAGACAAACAATGAGCAGTTCTTC.

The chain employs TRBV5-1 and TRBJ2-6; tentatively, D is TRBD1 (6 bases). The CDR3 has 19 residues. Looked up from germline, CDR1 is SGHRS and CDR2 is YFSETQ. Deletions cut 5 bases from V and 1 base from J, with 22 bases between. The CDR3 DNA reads TGCGCCAGCAGTTACCTCCTGACAGGATTTGCTTCTGGGGCCAACGTCCTGACTTTC. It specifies CASSYLLTGFASGANVLTF.

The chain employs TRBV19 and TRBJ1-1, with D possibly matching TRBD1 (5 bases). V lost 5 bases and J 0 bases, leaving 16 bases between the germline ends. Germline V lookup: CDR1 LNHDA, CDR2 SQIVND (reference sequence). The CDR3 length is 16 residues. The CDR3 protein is CASSPREGSMNTEAFF. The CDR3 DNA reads TGTGCCAGTAGTCCCAGGGAAGGGTCTATGAACACTGAAGCTTTCTTT.

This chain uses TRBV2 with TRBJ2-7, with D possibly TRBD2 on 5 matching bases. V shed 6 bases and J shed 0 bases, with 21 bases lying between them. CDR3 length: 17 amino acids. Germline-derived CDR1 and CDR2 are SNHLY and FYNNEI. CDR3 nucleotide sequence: TGTGCCAGCAGGGGATATTCCGACTACCTAGGCTCCTACGAGCAGTACTTC. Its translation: CASRGYSDYLGSYEQYF.

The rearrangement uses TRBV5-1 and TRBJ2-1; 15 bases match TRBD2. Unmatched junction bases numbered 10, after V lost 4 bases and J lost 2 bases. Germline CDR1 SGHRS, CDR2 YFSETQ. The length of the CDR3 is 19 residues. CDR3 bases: TGCGCCAGCAGCCGAGACGCCAGGACTAGCGGGGGGGCCTACAATGAGCAGTTCTTC. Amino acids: CASSRDARTSGGAYNEQFF.

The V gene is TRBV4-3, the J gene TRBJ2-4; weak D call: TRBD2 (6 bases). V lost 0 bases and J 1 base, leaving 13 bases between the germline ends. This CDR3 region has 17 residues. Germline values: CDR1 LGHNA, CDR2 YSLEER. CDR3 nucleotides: TGCGCCAGCAGCCAAGATTCCGGGAGTAGCGCCAAAAACATTCAGTACTTC. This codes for CASSQDSGSSAKNIQYF.

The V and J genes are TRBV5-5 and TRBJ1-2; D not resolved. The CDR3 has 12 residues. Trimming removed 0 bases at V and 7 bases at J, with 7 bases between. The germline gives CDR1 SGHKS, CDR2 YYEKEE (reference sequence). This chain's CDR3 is CASSLEEGGYTF. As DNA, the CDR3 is TGTGCCAGCAGCTTGGAAGAGGGTGGCTACACCTTC.

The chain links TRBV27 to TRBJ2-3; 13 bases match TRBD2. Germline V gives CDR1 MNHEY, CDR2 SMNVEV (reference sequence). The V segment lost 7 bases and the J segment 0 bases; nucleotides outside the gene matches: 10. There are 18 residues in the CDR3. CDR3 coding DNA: TGTGCCAGCACCCGGACTAGCGGGGGCCTCAGGAGCACAGATACGCAGTATTTT. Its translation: CASTRTSGGLRSTDTQYF.

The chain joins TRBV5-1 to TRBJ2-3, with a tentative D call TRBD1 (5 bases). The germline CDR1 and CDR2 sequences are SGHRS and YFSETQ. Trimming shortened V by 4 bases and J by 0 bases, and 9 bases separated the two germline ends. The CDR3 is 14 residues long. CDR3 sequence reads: CASSRQSSTDTQYF. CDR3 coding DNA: TGCGCCAGCAGCCGACAGTCTAGCACAGATACGCAGTATTTT.

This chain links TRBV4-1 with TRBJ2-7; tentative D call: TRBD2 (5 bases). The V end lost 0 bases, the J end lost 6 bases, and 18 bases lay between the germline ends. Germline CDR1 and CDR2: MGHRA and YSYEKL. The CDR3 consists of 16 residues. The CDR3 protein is CASSQERAQVQVEQYF. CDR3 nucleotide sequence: TGCGCCAGCAGCCAAGAGAGGGCCCAGGTGCAGGTCGAGCAGTACTTC.

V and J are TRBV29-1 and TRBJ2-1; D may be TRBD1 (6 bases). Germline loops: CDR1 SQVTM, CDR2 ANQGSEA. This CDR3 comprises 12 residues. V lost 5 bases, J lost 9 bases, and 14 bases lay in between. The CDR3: CSVPHRAGEQFF. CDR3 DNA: TGCAGCGTTCCCCACAGGGCCGGTGAGCAGTTCTTC.

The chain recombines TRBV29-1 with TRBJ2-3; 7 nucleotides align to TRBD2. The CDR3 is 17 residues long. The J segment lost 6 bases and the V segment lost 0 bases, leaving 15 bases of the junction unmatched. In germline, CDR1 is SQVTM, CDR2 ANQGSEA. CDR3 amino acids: CSVEDRPLAALRDTQYF. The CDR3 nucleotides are TGCAGCGTTGAAGATCGACCGCTAGCGGCGCTTAGGGATACGCAGTATTTT.

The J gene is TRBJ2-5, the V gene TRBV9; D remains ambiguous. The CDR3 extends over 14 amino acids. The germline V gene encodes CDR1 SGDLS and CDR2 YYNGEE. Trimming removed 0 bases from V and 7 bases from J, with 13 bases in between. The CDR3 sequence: CASSVDVSAVTQYF. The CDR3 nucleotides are TGTGCCAGCAGCGTAGACGTTTCTGCGGTGACCCAGTACTTC.

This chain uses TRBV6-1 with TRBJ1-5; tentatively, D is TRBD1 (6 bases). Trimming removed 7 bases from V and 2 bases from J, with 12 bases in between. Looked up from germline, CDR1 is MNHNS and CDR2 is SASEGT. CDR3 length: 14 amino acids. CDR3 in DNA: TGTGCCAGCATACTTTCAGGGGGCAATCAGCCCCAGCATTTT. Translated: CASILSGGNQPQHF.

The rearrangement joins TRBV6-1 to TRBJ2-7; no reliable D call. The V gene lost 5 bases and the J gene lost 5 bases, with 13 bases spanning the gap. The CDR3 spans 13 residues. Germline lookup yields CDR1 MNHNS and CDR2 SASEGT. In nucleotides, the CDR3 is TGTGCCAGCAGTCCAACCTCTGCTAACGAGCAGTACTTC. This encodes CASSPTSANEQYF.

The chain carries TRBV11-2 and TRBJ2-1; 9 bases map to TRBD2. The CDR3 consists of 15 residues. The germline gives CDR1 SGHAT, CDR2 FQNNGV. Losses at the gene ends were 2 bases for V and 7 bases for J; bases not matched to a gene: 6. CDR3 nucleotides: TGTGCCAGCAGCTTACGCGGGGGGGTAGTTAATGAGCAGTTCTTC. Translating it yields CASSLRGGVVNEQFF. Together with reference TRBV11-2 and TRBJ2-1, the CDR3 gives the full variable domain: EAGVAQSPRYKIIEKRQSVAFWCNPISGHATLYWYQQILGQGPKLLIQFQNNGVVDDSQLPKDRFSAERLKGVDSTLKIQPAKLEDSAVYLCASSLRGGVVNEQFFGPGTRLTVL.

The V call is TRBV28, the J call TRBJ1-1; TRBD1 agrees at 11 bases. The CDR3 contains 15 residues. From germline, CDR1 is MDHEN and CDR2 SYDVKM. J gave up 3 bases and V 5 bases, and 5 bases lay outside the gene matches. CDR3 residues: CASSGQGAEDTEAFF. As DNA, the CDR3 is TGTGCCAGCAGTGGACAGGGGGCGGAGGACACTGAAGCTTTCTTT.